Below, 11 T cell receptor beta chains from the same sample are listed, as sequenced in a study of blood T cell repertoires in COVID-19. TCRdb's table, derived via immunoSEQ multiplex PCR, lists solely in-frame clones and lacks some. The table has about 130,000 clones, approximately 88% seen once. Sequenced material: peripheral blood. The source of these receptors is a man between 50 and 59 years old with acute or convalescent COVID-19.

J is TRBJ1-2 and V is TRBV28; 9 bases are a match to TRBD1. Germline lookup yields CDR1 MDHEN and CDR2 SYDVKM. The V segment lost 6 bases and the J segment 2 bases; nucleotides outside the gene matches: 10. The CDR3 has 16 residues. The chain's CDR3 is CASRTPGQGLNYGYTF. DNA for the CDR3: TGTGCCAGCAGAACTCCGGGACAGGGATTGAACTATGGCTACACCTTC.

The V call is TRBV7-2, the J call TRBJ1-2; D not resolved. With 2 bases removed from V and 8 bases from J, the gap between germline ends came to 12 bases. The CDR3 loop spans 13 amino acids. Germline values: CDR1 SGHTA, CDR2 FQGNSA. For the CDR3, the DNA is TGTGCCAGCAGCTTATCGGCGGCCTTCGGCTACACCTTC. Its protein is CASSLSAAFGYTF.

The J gene is TRBJ1-1, the V gene TRBV14; D gene unclear. Germline V gene data show CDR1 as SGHDN and CDR2 as FVKESK. V lost 5 bases and J lost 0, with 7 bases in between. CDR3 length: 13 residues. CDR3 protein: CASSGNMNTEAFF. CDR3 nucleotide sequence: TGTGCCAGCAGCGGTAACATGAACACTGAAGCTTTCTTT.

The rearrangement joins TRBV6-5 to TRBJ1-2; no firm D call. Germline-derived CDR1 and CDR2 are MNHEY and SVGAGI. The CDR3 loop spans 14 amino acids. The V and J ends lost 3 bases and 0 bases respectively, with 8 bases between them. In DNA, the CDR3 is TGTGCCAGCAGTTATAGAGGTTCTAACTATGGCTACACCTTC. Amino acid sequence: CASSYRGSNYGYTF.

This rearrangement joins TRBV21-1 to TRBJ2-7; the table gives TRBD2 as D, unverified against the DNA. TRBV21-1 is assigned pseudogene status. The CDR3 spans 19 residues. The CDR3 bases are TGTGCCAGCAGCGAAGGACTAGCGGGAGTATTAGCTTGCTCCTACGAGCAGTACTTC. Protein: CASSEGLAGVLACSYEQYF.

V usage is TRBV6-5 and J usage is TRBJ1-2; possible D gene TRBD1, 5 bases. CDR3 length: 11 amino acids. V shed 2 bases and J shed 8 bases, with 6 bases lying between them. Germline loops: CDR1 MNHEY, CDR2 SVGAGI. The CDR3 sequence: CASSYRGGYTF. The CDR3 nucleotides are TGTGCCAGCAGTTACAGGGGAGGCTACACCTTC.

This clone came up once. The CDR3, as DNA: TGTGCCAGCAGCTCTCAGGGGGCCACTGAAGCTTTCTTT. Amino acid sequence: CASSSQGATEAFF. The V gene is TRBV5-5, the J gene TRBJ1-1; TRBD1 aligns across 8 bases. CDR1 and CDR2 from the germline V gene are SGHKS and YYEKEE (reference sequence). The CDR3 loop spans 13 amino acids. V lost 3 bases, J lost 4 bases, and 2 bases stayed unmatched.

This chain uses TRBV4-1 with TRBJ1-2, with a possible D match to TRBD1 (6 bases). V dropped 2 bases and J dropped 3 bases, with 13 bases sitting between them. The CDR3 extends over 15 amino acids. Germline CDR1 reads MGHRA; CDR2 reads YSYEKL. CDR3 residues: CASSQRGGAHYGYTF. The DNA of the CDR3 is TGCGCCAGCAGCCAAAGGGGGGGAGCCCACTATGGCTACACCTTC.

This clone occurred a few times. J is TRBJ2-3 and V is TRBV6-1; 9 nucleotides align to TRBD2. J lost 4 bases, V lost 2 bases, and 4 bases had no gene match. The CDR3 has 15 residues. Germline lookup yields CDR1 MNHNS and CDR2 SASEGT. This CDR3 reads CASSEMVAGADTQYF. The CDR3 DNA reads as TGTGCCAGCAGTGAAATGGTAGCGGGAGCAGATACGCAGTATTTT.

This clone occurred once. The V call is TRBV28, the J call TRBJ1-2; D is ambiguous. The V gene lost 5 bases and the J gene lost 5 bases, with 3 bases spanning the gap. The CDR3 is made up of 10 amino acids. Germline V gene lookup returns CDR1 MDHEN and CDR2 SYDVKM. Written as DNA, the CDR3 is TGTGCCAGCAGTCATTATGGCTACACCTTC. It specifies CASSHYGYTF.

This sequence joins TRBV9 and TRBJ2-1; 10 bases are shared with TRBD2. This CDR3 comprises 18 residues. J was trimmed by 0 bases and V by 1 base; bases with no gene match: 7. Looked up from germline, CDR1 is SGDLS and CDR2 is YYNGEE. CDR3: CASSVNPSGGLSYNEQFF. The CDR3 coding sequence is TGTGCCAGCAGCGTAAACCCTAGCGGGGGCCTCTCCTACAATGAGCAGTTCTTC.